Presented here are 14 T cell receptor beta chains from one specimen sequenced in a study of T-cell reconstitution after alpha-beta-depleted transplantation in children. Unique molecular identifiers were used to barcode this TCRbeta library. One entry per CDR3 protein, called by TCRdb with MiXCR from the PCR reads. This table has some 600,000 distinct CDR3 sequences, about an eighth appearing once. Sample: PBMCs, mostly from graft donor cells, taken 360 days after TCRalphabeta/CD19-depleted stem cell transplant. The receptors stem from a male patient aged 10 to 17 who had a stem cell transplant for acute myeloid leukemia, so the T cells may come from the graft donor.

This clonotype was seen only a few times. V gene TRBV6-2 or TRBV6-3 combines with J gene TRBJ1-1, with D uncertain. Trimming cost V 0 bases and J 10 bases, with 15 bases left between them. This CDR3 is built from 14 residues. The germline V gene has CDR1 MNHEY and CDR2 SVGEGT. CDR3 loop: CASSYSRSASGAFF. The CDR3 DNA follows: TGTGCCAGCAGTTACTCGAGGTCAGCCTCGGGAGCTTTCTTT.

This clonotype was found a few times. The chain joins TRBV20-1 to TRBJ2-7; no clear D gene. Germline assignment: CDR1 DFQATT and CDR2 SNEGSKA (reference sequence). The CDR3 is 11 residues long. With 4 bases removed from V and 4 bases from J, the gap between germline ends came to 8 bases. CDR3 nucleotides: TGCAGTGCTAAAGGTCTATACGAGCAGTACTTC. This gives the protein CSAKGLYEQYF.

In this sample, this clonotype turned up a few times. J is TRBJ2-5 and V is TRBV5-6; 10 bases match TRBD1. CDR1 is SGHDT and CDR2 is YYEEEE in the germline V gene. V gave up 4 bases and J gave up 6 bases; unmatched junction bases: 3. CDR3 length equals 13 residues. The CDR3 DNA sequence: TGTGCCAGCAGCCTGGACAGGGGGAAGACCCAGTACTTC. Its translation: CASSLDRGKTQYF.

There are a few counts of this clonotype. The chain uses TRBV20-1 and TRBJ2-7, with a weak D call TRBD2 (6 bases). The CDR3 runs to 13 residues. Trimming cost V 3 bases and J 3 bases, with 12 bases left between them. From germline, CDR1 is DFQATT and CDR2 SNEGSKA (reference sequence). The CDR3 coding sequence is TGCAGTGCTAGGGGAGGCCGAGTCTACGAGCAGTACTTC. Its translation is CSARGGRVYEQYF.

This clonotype turned up a few times. The chain joins TRBV11-1 to TRBJ1-3; D is ambiguous. The CDR3 runs to 18 residues. V was clipped by 5 bases and J by 0 bases, with 20 bases between them. The germline gives CDR1 SGHAT, CDR2 FQDESV (reference sequence). CDR3 bases: TGTGCCAGCAGCCCCCTGGTATGGTGGGCGGCCTCTGGAAACACCATATATTTT. Translating gives CASSPLVWWAASGNTIYF.

This clonotype was detected only once. V usage is TRBV6-2 or TRBV6-3 and J usage is TRBJ2-2; 8 bases align to TRBD1. Trimming cost V 7 bases and J 6 bases; bases outside gene matches: 13. Germline V gene data show CDR1 as MNHEY and CDR2 as SVGEGT. The CDR3 totals 16 residues. CDR3 protein: CASKHSRQGYAGELFF. CDR3 nucleotides: TGTGCCAGCAAACACTCGAGACAGGGGTACGCCGGGGAGCTGTTTTTT.

The chain uses TRBV7-9 and TRBJ2-1; TRBD1 matches 8 bases. Germline V CDR1 and CDR2: SEHNR, FQNEAQ (reference sequence). This CDR3 has 12 residues. J lost 9 bases, V lost 5 bases, and 3 bases had no gene match. The CDR3 region is CASSRTGREQFF. The CDR3 DNA reads TGTGCCAGCAGCAGGACAGGGCGTGAGCAGTTCTTC.

In DNA form, the CDR3 reads TGTGCCAGCAGCTTCTGGACTAGCGGGACCGGGGAGCAGTACTTC. Protein sequence: CASSFWTSGTGEQYF. The genes are TRBV7-6 and TRBJ2-7, with TRBD2 matching 12 bases. The germline V gene encodes CDR1 SGHVS and CDR2 FNYEAQ. This CDR3 is built from 15 residues. V lost 3 bases, J lost 7 bases, and 7 bases stayed unmatched.

This clonotype has ten or more counts. This chain uses TRBV29-1 with TRBJ1-5; D possibly corresponds to TRBD1 (5 bases). CDR1 is SQVTM and CDR2 is ANQGSEA in the germline V gene. Trimming removed 6 bases from V and 2 bases from J, with 14 bases in between. The CDR3 totals 14 residues. Written as DNA, the CDR3 is TGCAGCGTCTCCGGGACCCAGGGCAATCAGCCCCAGCATTTT. Residues: CSVSGTQGNQPQHF. The full variable domain, its missing parts supplied by reference TRBV29-1 and TRBJ1-5, is SAVISQKPSRDICQRGTSLTIQCQVDSQVTMMFWYRQQPGQSLTLIATANQGSEATYESGFVIDKFPISRPNLTFSTLTVSNMSPEDSSIYLCSVSGTQGNQPQHFGDGTRLSIL.

This clonotype was found many times. The rearrangement uses TRBV12-3 or TRBV12-4 and TRBJ2-7; D is possibly TRBD1 (6 bases). CDR3 length: 15 residues. V was cut by 7 bases and J by 0 bases, with 16 bases left in between. CDR3 amino acids: CASTPGAGSSYEQYF. CDR3 in DNA: TGTGCCAGCACCCCAGGGGCAGGGAGCTCCTACGAGCAGTACTTC.

The V call is TRBV6-2 or TRBV6-3, the J call TRBJ2-1, with TRBD2 matching 12 bases. The V and J ends lost 6 bases and 7 bases, in that order; junction bases with no gene match: 10. The germline CDR1 and CDR2 sequences are MNHEY and SVGEGT. CDR3 length equals 16 residues. DNA for the CDR3: TGTGCCAGCAGAACCAGACTAGCGGGAGTAGGGAATGAGCAGTTCTTC. Its translation: CASRTRLAGVGNEQFF.

This clonotype has ten or more counts. This sequence joins TRBV7-9 and TRBJ2-6; weak D call: TRBD1 (5 bases). V lost 5 bases to trimming and J lost 0 bases, with 17 bases between them. CDR3 size: 18 residues. Looked up from germline, CDR1 is SEHNR and CDR2 is FQNEAQ (reference sequence). CDR3 sequence: CASSGRQYRSSGANVLTF. CDR3 DNA sequence: TGTGCCAGCAGCGGCAGACAGTACCGGAGCTCTGGGGCCAACGTCCTGACTTTC.

This chain links TRBV14 with TRBJ2-7; 7 bases are a match to TRBD2. Germline CDR1 and CDR2: SGHDN and FVKESK. The CDR3 is 13 residues long. V was pared by 4 bases and J by 12 bases, with 12 bases of the junction left unmatched. This chain's CDR3 is CASSLGGFAGAYF. The CDR3, as DNA: TGTGCCAGCAGCCTCGGCGGGTTTGCGGGAGCGTACTTC. Using reference TRBV14 and TRBJ2-7 for the parts outside the CDR3, the full variable domain is EAGVTQFPSHSVIEKGQTVTLRCDPISGHDNLYWYRRVMGKEIKFLLHFVKESKQDESGMPNNRFLAERTGGTYSTLKVQPAELEDSGVYFCASSLGGFAGAYFGPGTRLTVT.

This clonotype was detected ten times or more. The chain links TRBV28 to TRBJ2-3; 10 bases fit TRBD1. From germline, CDR1 is MDHEN and CDR2 SYDVKM. V was clipped by 3 bases and J by 1 base; unmatched bases: 7. The CDR3 sequence is 17 residues long. CDR3 bases: TGTGCCAGCAGTTTTCCGGACAGGGGGATTGGCACAGATACGCAGTATTTT. It is translated as CASSFPDRGIGTDTQYF.